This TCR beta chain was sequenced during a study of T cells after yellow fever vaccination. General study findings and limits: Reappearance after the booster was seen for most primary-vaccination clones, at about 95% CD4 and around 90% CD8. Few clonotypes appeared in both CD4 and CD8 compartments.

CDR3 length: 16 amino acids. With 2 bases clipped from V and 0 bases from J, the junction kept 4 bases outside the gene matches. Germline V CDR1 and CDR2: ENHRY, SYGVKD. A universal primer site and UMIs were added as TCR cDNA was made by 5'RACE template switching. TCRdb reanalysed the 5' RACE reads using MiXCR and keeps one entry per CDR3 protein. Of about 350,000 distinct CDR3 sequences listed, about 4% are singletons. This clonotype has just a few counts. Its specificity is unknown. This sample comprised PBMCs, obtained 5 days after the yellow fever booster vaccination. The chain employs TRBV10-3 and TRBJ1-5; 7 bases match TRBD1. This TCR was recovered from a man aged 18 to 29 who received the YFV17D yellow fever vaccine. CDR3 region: CAISEGDSYSNQPQHF. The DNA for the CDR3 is TGTGCCATCAGTGAGGGGGACAGCTATAGCAATCAGCCCCAGCATTTT.